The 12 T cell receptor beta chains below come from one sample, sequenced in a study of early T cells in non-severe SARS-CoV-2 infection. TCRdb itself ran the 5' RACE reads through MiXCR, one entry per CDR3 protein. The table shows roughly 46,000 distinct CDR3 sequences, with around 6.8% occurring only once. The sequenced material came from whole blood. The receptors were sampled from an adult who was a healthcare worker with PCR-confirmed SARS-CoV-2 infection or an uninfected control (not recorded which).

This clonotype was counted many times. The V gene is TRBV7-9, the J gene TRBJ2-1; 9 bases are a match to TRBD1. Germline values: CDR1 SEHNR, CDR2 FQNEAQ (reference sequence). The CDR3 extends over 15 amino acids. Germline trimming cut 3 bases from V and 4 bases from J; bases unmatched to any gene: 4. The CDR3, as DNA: TGTGCCAGCAGCTTTCTCGGACAGGGGTACAATGAGCAGTTCTTC. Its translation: CASSFLGQGYNEQFF. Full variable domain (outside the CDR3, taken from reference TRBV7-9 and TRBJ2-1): DTGVSQNPRHKITKRGQNVTFRCDPISEHNRLYWYRQTLGQGPEFLTYFQNEAQLEKSRLLSDRFSAERPKGSFSTLEIQRTEQGDSAMYLCASSFLGQGYNEQFFGPGTRLTVL.

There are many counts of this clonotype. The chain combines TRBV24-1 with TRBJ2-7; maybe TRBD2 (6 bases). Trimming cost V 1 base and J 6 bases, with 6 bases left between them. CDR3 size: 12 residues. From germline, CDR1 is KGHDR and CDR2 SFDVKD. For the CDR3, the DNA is TGTGCCACCAGTGATTTCGGGGGCGAGCAGTACTTC. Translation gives CATSDFGGEQYF.

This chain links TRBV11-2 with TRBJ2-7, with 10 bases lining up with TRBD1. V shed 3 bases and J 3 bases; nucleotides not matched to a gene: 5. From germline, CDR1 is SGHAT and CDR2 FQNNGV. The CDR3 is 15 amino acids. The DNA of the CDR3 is TGTGCCAGCAGCTTCGGACAGGGGGGTTACTACGAGCAGTACTTC. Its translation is CASSFGQGGYYEQYF.

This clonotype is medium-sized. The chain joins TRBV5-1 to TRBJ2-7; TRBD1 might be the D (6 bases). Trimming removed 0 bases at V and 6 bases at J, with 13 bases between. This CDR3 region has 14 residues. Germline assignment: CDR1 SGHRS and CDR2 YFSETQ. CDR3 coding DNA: TGCGCCAGCAGCTTGGACAGGGTGTATAGCGAGCAGTACTTC. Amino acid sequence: CASSLDRVYSEQYF.

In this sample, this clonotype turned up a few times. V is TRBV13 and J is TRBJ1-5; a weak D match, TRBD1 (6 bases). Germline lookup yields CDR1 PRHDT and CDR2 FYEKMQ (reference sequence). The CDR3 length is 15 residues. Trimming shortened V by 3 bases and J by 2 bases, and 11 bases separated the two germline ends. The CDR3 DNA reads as TGTGCCAGCAGCTTCAGGGGAATGGGCAATCAGCCCCAGCATTTT. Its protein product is CASSFRGMGNQPQHF.

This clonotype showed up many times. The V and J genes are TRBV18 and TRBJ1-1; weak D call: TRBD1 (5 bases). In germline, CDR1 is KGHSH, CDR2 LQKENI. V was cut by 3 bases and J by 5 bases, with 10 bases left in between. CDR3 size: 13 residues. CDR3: CASSPQGGTEAFF. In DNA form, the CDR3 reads TGTGCCAGCTCACCGCAGGGAGGGACTGAAGCTTTCTTT.

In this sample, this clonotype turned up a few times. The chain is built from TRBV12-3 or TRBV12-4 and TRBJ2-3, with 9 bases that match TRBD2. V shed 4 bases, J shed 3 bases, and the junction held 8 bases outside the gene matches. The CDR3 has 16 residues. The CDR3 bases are TGTGCCAGCAGTTCCCCCAGCGGGGGGTTGACAGATACGCAGTATTTT. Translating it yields CASSSPSGGLTDTQYF.

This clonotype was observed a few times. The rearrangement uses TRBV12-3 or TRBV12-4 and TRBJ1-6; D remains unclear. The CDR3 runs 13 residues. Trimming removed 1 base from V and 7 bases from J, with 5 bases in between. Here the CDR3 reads CASSLEQNSPLHF. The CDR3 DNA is TGTGCCAGCAGTTTAGAACAAAATTCACCCCTCCACTTT.

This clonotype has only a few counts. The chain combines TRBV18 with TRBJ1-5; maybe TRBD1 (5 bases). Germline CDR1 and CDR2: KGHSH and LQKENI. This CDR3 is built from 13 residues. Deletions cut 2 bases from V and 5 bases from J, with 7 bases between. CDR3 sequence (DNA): TGTGCCAGCTCACCATCGGGGGATCAGCCCCAGCATTTT. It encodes CASSPSGDQPQHF.

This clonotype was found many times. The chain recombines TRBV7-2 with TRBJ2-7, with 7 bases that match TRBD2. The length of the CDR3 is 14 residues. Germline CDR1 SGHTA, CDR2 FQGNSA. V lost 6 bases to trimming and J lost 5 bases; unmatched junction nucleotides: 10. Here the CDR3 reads CASRRGGSDDEQYF. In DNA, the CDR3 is TGTGCCAGCAGGAGGGGAGGGTCCGACGACGAGCAGTACTTC.

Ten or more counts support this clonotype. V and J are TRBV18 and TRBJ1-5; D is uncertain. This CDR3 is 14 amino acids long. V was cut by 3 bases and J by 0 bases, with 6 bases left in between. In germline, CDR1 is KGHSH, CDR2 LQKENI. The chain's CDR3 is CASSPTSSNQPQHF. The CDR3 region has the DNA TGTGCCAGCTCACCTACGAGTAGCAATCAGCCCCAGCATTTT.

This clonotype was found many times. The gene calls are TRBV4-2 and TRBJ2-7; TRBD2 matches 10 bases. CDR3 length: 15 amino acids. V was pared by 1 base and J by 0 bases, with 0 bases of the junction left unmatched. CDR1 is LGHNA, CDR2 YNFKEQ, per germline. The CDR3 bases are TGTGCCAGCAGCCAAGGACTAGCGGGCTCCTACGAGCAGTACTTC. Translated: CASSQGLAGSYEQYF.